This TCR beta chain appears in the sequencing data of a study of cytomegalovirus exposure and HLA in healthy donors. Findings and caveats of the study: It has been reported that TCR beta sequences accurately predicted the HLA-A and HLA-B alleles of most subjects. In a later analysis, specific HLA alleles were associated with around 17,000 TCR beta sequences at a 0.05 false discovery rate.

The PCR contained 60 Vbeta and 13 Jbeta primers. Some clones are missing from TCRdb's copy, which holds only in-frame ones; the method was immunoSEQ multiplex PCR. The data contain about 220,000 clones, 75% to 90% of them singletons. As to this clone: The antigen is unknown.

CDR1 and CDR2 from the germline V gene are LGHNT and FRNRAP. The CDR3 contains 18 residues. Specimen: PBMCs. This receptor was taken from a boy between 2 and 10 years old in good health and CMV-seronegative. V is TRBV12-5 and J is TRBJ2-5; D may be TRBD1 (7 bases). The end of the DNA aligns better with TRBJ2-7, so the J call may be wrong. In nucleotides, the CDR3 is TGTGCTAGTGGTTTGGTCTCGGGCGGGAAGGGGGCTTTCTTCGAGCAGTACTTC. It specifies CASGLVSGGKGAFFEQYF.